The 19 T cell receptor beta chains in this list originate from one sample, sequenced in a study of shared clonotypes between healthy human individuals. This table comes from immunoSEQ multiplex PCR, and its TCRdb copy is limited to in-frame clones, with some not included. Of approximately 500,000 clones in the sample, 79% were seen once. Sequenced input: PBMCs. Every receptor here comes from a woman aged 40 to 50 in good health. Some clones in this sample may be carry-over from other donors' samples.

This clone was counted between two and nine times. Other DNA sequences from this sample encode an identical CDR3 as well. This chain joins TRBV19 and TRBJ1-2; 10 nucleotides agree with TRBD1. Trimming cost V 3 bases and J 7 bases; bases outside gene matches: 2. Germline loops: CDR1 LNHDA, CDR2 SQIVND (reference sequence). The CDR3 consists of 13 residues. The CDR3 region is CASSMGQGFGYTF. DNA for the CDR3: TGTGCCAGTAGTATGGGACAGGGGTTTGGCTACACCTTC. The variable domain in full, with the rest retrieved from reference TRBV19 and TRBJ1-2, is DGGITQSPKYLFRKEGQNVTLSCEQNLNHDAMYWYRQDPGQGLRLIYYSQIVNDFQKGDIAEGYSVSREKKESFPLTVTSAQKNPTAFYLCASSMGQGFGYTFGSGTRLTVV.

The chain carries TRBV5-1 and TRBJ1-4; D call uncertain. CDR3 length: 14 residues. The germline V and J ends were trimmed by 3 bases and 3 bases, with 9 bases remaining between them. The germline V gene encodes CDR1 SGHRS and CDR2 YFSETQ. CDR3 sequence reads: CASSYGEANEKLFF. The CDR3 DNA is TGCGCCAGCAGCTACGGGGAGGCTAATGAAAAACTGTTTTTT.

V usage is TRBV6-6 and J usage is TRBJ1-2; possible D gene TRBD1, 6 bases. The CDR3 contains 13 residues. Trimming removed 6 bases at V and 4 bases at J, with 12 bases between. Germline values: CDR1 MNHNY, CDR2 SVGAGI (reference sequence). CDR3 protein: CASSSGQIYGYTF. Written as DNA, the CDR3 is TGTGCCAGCAGCTCTGGACAGATCTATGGCTACACCTTC.

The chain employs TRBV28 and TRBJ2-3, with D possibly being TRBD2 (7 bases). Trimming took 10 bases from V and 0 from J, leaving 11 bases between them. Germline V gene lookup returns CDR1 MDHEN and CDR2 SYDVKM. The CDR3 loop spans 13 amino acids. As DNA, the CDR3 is TGTGCCACCGGGGGGCCTAGCACAGATACGCAGTATTTT. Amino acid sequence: CATGGPSTDTQYF.

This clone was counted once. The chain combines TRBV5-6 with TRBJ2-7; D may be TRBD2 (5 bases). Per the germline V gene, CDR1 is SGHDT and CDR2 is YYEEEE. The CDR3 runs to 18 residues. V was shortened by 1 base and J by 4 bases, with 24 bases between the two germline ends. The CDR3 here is CASSLLAGPGLTLYEQYF. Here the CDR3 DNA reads TGTGCCAGCAGCTTGCTAGCAGGACCAGGCCTTACCTTGTACGAGCAGTACTTC.

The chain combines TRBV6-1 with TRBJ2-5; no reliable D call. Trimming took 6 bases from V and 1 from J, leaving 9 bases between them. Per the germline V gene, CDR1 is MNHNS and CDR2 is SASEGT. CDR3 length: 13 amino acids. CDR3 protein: CASRTGRQETQYF. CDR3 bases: TGTGCCAGCAGAACGGGCCGCCAAGAGACCCAGTACTTC.

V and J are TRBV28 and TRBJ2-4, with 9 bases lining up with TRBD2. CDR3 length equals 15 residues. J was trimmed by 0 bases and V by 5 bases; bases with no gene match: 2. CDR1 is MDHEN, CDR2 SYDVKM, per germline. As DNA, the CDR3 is TGTGCCAGCAGTACACTAGCGGGAGCCAAAAACATTCAGTACTTC. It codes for CASSTLAGAKNIQYF.

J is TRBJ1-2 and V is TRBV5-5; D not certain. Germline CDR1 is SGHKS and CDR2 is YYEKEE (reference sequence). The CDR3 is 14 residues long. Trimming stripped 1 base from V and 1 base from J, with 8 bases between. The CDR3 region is CASSLSTSNYGYTF. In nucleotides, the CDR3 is TGTGCCAGCAGCTTGTCCACAAGTAACTATGGCTACACCTTC. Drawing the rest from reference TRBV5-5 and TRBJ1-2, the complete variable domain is DAGVTQSPTHLIKTRGQQVTLRCSPISGHKSVSWYQQVLGQGPQFIFQYYEKEERGRGNFPDRFSARQFPNYSSELNVNALLLGDSALYLCASSLSTSNYGYTFGSGTRLTVV.

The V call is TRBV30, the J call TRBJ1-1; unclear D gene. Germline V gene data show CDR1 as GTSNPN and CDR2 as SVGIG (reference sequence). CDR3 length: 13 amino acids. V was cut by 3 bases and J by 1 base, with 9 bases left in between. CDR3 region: CAWRPRGNTEAFF. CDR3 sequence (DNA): TGTGCCTGGAGACCCCGAGGGAACACTGAAGCTTTCTTT.

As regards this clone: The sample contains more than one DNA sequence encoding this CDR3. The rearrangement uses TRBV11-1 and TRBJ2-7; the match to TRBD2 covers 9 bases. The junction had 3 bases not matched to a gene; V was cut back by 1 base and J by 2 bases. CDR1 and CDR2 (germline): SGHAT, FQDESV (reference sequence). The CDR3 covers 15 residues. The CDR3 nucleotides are TGTGCCAGCAGCTTAGGGTTAGCGGGAGCCTACGAGCAGTACTTC. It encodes CASSLGLAGAYEQYF.

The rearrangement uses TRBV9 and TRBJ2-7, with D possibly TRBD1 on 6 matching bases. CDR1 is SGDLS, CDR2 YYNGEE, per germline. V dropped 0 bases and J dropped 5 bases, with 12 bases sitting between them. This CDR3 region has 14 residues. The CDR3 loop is CASSVEGQGHEQYF. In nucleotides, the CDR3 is TGTGCCAGCAGCGTAGAAGGCCAGGGGCACGAGCAGTACTTC.

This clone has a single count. CDR3 region: CASSILDRLSNQPQHF. CDR3 coding DNA: TGTGCCAGTAGTATTCTTGACAGGTTGAGCAATCAGCCCCAGCATTTT. The chain uses TRBV19 and TRBJ1-5; possible D gene TRBD1, 6 bases. This CDR3 is 16 amino acids long. V was trimmed by 3 bases and J by 1 base, leaving 13 bases between them. CDR1 LNHDA and CDR2 SQIVND come from the germline V gene (reference sequence).

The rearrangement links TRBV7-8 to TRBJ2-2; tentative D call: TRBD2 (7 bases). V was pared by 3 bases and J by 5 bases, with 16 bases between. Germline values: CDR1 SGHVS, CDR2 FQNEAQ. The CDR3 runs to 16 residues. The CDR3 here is CASSFGGGAVTGELFF. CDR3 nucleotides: TGTGCCAGCAGCTTTGGAGGGGGGGCGGTTACCGGGGAGCTGTTTTTT.

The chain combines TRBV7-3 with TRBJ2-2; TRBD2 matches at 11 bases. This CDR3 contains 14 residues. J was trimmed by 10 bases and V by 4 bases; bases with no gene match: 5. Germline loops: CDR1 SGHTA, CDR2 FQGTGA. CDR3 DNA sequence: TGTGCCAGCAGCTCCGGACTAGCGGGCGAGGAGCTGTTTTTT. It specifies CASSSGLAGEELFF.

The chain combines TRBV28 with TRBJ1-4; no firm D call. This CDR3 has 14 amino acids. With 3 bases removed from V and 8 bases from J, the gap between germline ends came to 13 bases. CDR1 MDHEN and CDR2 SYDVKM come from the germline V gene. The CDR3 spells CASSLNLSYEKLFF. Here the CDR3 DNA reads TGTGCCAGCAGTTTGAACTTGTCTTACGAAAAACTGTTTTTT.

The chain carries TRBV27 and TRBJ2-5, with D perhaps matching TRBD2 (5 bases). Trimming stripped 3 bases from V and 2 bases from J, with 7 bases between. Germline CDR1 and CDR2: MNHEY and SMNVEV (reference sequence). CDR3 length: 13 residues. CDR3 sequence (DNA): TGTGCCAGCAGTTTTAGGGAGCAAGAGACCCAGTACTTC. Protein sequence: CASSFREQETQYF.

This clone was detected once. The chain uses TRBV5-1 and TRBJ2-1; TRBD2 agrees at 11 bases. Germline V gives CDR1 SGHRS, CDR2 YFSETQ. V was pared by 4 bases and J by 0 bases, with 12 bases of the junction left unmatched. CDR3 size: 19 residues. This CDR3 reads CASSARGLAGGSSYNEQFF. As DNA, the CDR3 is TGCGCCAGCAGCGCCAGGGGGCTAGCGGGAGGCAGCTCCTACAATGAGCAGTTCTTC.

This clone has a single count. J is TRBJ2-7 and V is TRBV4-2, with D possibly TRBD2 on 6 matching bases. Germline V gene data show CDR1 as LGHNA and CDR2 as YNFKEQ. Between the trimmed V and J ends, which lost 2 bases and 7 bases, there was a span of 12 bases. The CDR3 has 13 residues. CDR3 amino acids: CASSQPGREEQYF. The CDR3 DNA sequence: TGTGCCAGCAGCCAACCGGGACGGGAGGAGCAGTACTTC.

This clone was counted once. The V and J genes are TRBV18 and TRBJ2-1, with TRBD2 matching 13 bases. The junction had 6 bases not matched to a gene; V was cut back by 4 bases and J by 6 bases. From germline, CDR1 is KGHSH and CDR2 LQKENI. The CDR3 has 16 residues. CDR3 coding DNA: TGTGCCAGCTCACATCCGGGACTAGCGGGGATCAATGAGCAGTTCTTC. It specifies CASSHPGLAGINEQFF.